The 10 T cell receptor beta chains below come from one sample, sequenced in a study of cytomegalovirus exposure and HLA in healthy donors. The PCR employed 60 Vbeta primers together with 13 Jbeta primers. Assay used: immunoSEQ multiplex PCR; TCRdb lists only in-frame clones, some missing. This table holds some 140,000 clones, roughly four fifths found once. Material: PBMCs. The receptors come from a man aged 25-45 years in good health and CMV-seronegative.

The V and J genes are TRBV27 and TRBJ1-5; the match to TRBD1 covers 7 bases. The CDR3 has 17 residues. V lost 2 bases and J lost 1; bases outside the gene matches: 8. CDR1 is MNHEY and CDR2 is SMNVEV in the germline V gene (reference sequence). In DNA, the CDR3 is TGTGCCAGCAGTTTACAGGGGGGAAGGTTGAGCAATCAGCCCCAGCATTTT. Protein product: CASSLQGGRLSNQPQHF.

This clone was observed a single time. The V gene is TRBV30, the J gene TRBJ1-2; 7 bases are a match to TRBD1. The germline V gene has CDR1 GTSNPN and CDR2 SVGIG (reference sequence). Trimming at V came to 5 bases and at J to 0 bases, leaving 3 bases not matched to a gene. This CDR3 contains 13 residues. The CDR3 loop reads CAWQGETNYGYTF. Written as DNA, the CDR3 is TGTGCCTGGCAGGGGGAAACTAACTATGGCTACACCTTC.

This clone was seen only a few times. V and J are TRBV7-2 and TRBJ2-3; 7 nucleotides align to TRBD2. Trimming at V came to 5 bases and at J to 5 bases, leaving 10 bases not matched to a gene. Germline V gene data show CDR1 as SGHTA and CDR2 as FQGNSA. The CDR3 is made up of 15 amino acids. CDR3 amino acids: CASSPRSGNGDTQYF. CDR3 in DNA: TGTGCCAGCAGCCCCCGAAGCGGGAATGGAGATACGCAGTATTTT.

This clone has just a few counts. The chain has TRBV6-5 and TRBJ2-7; D gene uncertain. Trimming took 5 bases from V and 9 from J, leaving 17 bases between them. The CDR3 loop spans 13 amino acids. CDR1 and CDR2 from the germline V gene are MNHEY and SVGAGI. CDR3 nucleotides: TGTGCCAGCAGTCCCACGCCAGAGCGCGGGCAGTACTTC. It is translated as CASSPTPERGQYF.

The CDR3 sequence: CASGRPEGQPQHF. Here the CDR3 DNA reads TGTGCCAGCGGACGACCCGAGGGCCAGCCCCAGCATTTT. The V gene is TRBV7-2, the J gene TRBJ1-5; no firm D call. Per the germline V gene, CDR1 is SGHTA and CDR2 is FQGNSA. The CDR3 sequence is 13 residues long. Trimming took off 8 bases at V and 7 bases at J, with 15 bases between the two ends.

As DNA, the CDR3 is TGTGCCAGCACCAAGGGTCTAGCGGGAGGCATGAAAACCTACAATGAGCAGTTCTTC. Its protein product is CASTKGLAGGMKTYNEQFF. The chain couples TRBV5-8 to TRBJ2-1, with 11 bases that match TRBD2. V lost 6 bases, J lost 2 bases, and 16 bases stayed unmatched. The CDR3 loop spans 19 amino acids. Per the germline V gene, CDR1 is SGHTS and CDR2 is YDEGEE.

V gene TRBV2 combines with J gene TRBJ1-4; no clear D gene. This CDR3 region has 12 residues. Germline assignment: CDR1 SNHLY and CDR2 FYNNEI. The V gene lost 6 bases and the J gene lost 4 bases, with 6 bases spanning the gap. This CDR3 reads CASRFLNEKLFF. As DNA, the CDR3 is TGTGCCAGCAGGTTCCTTAATGAAAAACTGTTTTTT.

The V and J genes are TRBV19 and TRBJ2-7; TRBD2 agrees at 7 bases. The CDR3 is 15 amino acids. Germline loops: CDR1 LNHDA, CDR2 SQIVND (reference sequence). J lost 0 bases, V lost 3 bases, and 5 bases had no gene match. CDR3 sequence: CASSITSVASYEQYF. CDR3 sequence (DNA): TGTGCCAGTAGTATCACTAGCGTCGCCTCCTACGAGCAGTACTTC.

This CDR3 reads CAWSWPLAVVEQFF. In DNA, the CDR3 is TGTGCCTGGAGTTGGCCTCTCGCGGTGGTTGAGCAGTTCTTC. V is TRBV30 and J is TRBJ2-1; D is ambiguous. Per the germline V gene, CDR1 is GTSNPN and CDR2 is SVGIG (reference sequence). Trimming took off 2 bases at V and 9 bases at J, with 17 bases between the two ends. The CDR3 runs to 14 residues.

V and J are TRBV5-1 and TRBJ1-1; D gene ambiguous. V lost 2 bases, J lost 0 bases, and 11 bases lay in between. The germline CDR1 and CDR2 sequences are SGHRS and YFSETQ. CDR3 size: 15 residues. The CDR3 loop reads CASSLTAGMNTEAFF. In DNA form, the CDR3 reads TGCGCCAGCAGCTTAACGGCGGGAATGAACACTGAAGCTTTCTTT.